The source of this T cell receptor beta chain is a study of technical replicates of blood from a few donors. The assay was immunoSEQ multiplex PCR, and TCRdb's table has in-frame clones only and misses some. The repertoire has 87,000 or so clones, 95% of them found once; the top ten carry around 0.3%. CDR3 length: 14 amino acids. The ends lost 7 bases at V and 0 bases at J; junction bases unmatched: 6. CDR1 is SQVTM and CDR2 is ANQGSEA in the germline V gene. The rearrangement links TRBV29-1 to TRBJ2-3, with 8 bases aligning to TRBD2. This clonotype was obtained from a human donor in good health. Sample: T cells isolated from PBMCs. The CDR3, as DNA: TGCAGCGCCGATACTAGCGGAAGCACAGATACGCAGTATTTT. Amino acids: CSADTSGSTDTQYF.